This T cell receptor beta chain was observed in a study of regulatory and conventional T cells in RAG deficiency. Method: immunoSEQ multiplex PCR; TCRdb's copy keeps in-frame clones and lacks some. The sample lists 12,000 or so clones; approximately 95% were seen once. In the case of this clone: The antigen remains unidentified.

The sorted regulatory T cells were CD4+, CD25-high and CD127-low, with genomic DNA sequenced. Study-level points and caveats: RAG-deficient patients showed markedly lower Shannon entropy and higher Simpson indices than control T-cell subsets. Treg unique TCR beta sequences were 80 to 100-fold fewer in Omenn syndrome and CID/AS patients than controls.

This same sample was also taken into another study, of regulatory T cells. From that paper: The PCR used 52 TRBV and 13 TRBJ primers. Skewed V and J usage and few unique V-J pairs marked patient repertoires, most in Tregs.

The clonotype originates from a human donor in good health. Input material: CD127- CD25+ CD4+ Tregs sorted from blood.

CDR3 protein: CASKLAGASSYNEQFF. For the CDR3, the DNA is TGCGCCAGCAAACTAGCGGGGGCCAGCTCCTACAATGAGCAGTTCTTC. The chain has TRBV10-2 and TRBJ2-1, with 11 bases aligning to TRBD2. This CDR3 has 16 residues. CDR1 WSHSY and CDR2 SAAADI come from the germline V gene. The V segment lost 7 bases and the J segment 0 bases; nucleotides outside the gene matches: 5.